Reported below is one T cell receptor (beta chain). The antigen remains unidentified. Germline V gene sequence: CDR1 SGHKS, CDR2 YYEKEE (reference sequence). This CDR3 has 12 amino acids. V lost 0 bases and J 6 bases, leaving 6 bases between the germline ends. The data were produced by immunoSEQ multiplex PCR, yet TCRdb's version contains in-frame clones alone and is incomplete. The table has around 63,000 clones, 86% seen once; the top ten hold more than 2%. The data originate from a study of lymphopenia after photon versus proton radiotherapy. Study-level findings and limits: Proton therapy kept repertoires fairly stable, unlike photons, which gained effector/memory cells. Oligoclonal CD8+ Temra expansion after nadir drove photon patients' diversity drop. A bigger post-nadir fall in TCR diversity correlated inversely with survival time in deceased patients. Only patients who died were analyzed for survival; proton advantage is unproven.

This clonotype originated in a man aged 40-49 years with gastric cancer. The chain carries TRBV5-5 and TRBJ1-1; D may be TRBD1 (6 bases). This specimen was peripheral blood, taken from a patient treated with photon-based radiotherapy. Here the CDR3 reads CASSLGQAEAFF. The DNA for the CDR3 is TGTGCCAGCAGCTTGGGACAGGCTGAAGCTTTCTTT.